These 32 T cell receptor beta chains share one sample of origin, sequenced in a study of T-cell memory formation after mild COVID-19. Via MiXCR, TCRdb re-called the 5' RACE reads, giving one row per CDR3 protein. The sample includes about 560,000 distinct CDR3 sequences, roughly 20% of them seen just once. Sequencing used PBMCs or a T cell subset sorted from them (not recorded which). The origin of the receptors is an adult woman who had mild COVID-19 (a few samples of this study predate the infection). Cell type and time point are not known.

The V gene is TRBV20-1, the J gene TRBJ2-5, with no clear D. Germline assignment: CDR1 DFQATT and CDR2 SNEGSKA (reference sequence). There are 10 residues in the CDR3. V was cut by 5 bases and J by 7 bases, with 8 bases left in between. The CDR3 nucleotides read TGCAGTGCTGGTCTAAGGACCCAGTACTTC. Translating gives CSAGLRTQYF.

The V and J genes are TRBV6-5 and TRBJ1-1, with TRBD1 as a possible D gene (5 bases). From germline, CDR1 is MNHEY and CDR2 SVGAGI. CDR3 length: 15 amino acids. V gave up 0 bases and J gave up 1 base, with 9 bases separating them. For the CDR3, the DNA is TGTGCCAGCAGTTACTCGGGCAGGGCGAACACTGAAGCTTTCTTT. Residues: CASSYSGRANTEAFF.

This chain uses TRBV20-1 with TRBJ1-1; D might be TRBD1 (6 bases). CDR1 is DFQATT and CDR2 is SNEGSKA in the germline V gene (reference sequence). This CDR3 is 16 amino acids long. Trimming removed 4 bases from V and 5 bases from J, with 23 bases in between. The DNA for the CDR3 is TGCAGTGCTACAAGTGGGGGGGCCGAAAAAGGTACTGAAGCTTTCTTT. It is translated as CSATSGGAEKGTEAFF.

This sequence joins TRBV7-9 and TRBJ2-3, with D perhaps matching TRBD1 (6 bases). CDR1 SEHNR and CDR2 FQNEAQ come from the germline V gene (reference sequence). CDR3 length: 13 amino acids. The V end was cut by 8 bases, the J end by 2 bases, with 11 bases between. This chain's CDR3 is CASGLGATDTQYF. CDR3 sequence (DNA): TGTGCCAGCGGGCTGGGGGCCACAGATACGCAGTATTTT.

The chain carries TRBV6-6 and TRBJ1-2, with 7 positions matching TRBD1. V shed 6 bases, J shed 3 bases, and the junction held 4 bases outside the gene matches. In germline, CDR1 is MNHNY, CDR2 SVGAGI (reference sequence). The CDR3 is 13 amino acids. CDR3 nucleotides: TGTGCCAGCAGAGTCGGGACAGACTATGGCTACACCTTC. Residues: CASRVGTDYGYTF.

This clonotype was observed a few times. The chain uses TRBV19 and TRBJ2-1; tentative D call: TRBD2 (6 bases). CDR1 and CDR2 (germline): LNHDA, SQIVND (reference sequence). This CDR3 contains 14 residues. Deletions cut 10 bases from V and 4 bases from J, with 17 bases between. The CDR3 DNA sequence: TGTGCCACTACGAGGGACTCCGAGTACAATGAGCAGTTCTTC. This sequence encodes CATTRDSEYNEQFF.

A few counts support this clonotype. The CDR3, as DNA: TGTGCCAGCTCGCCTAGGGACGGACCCTACGAGCAGTACTTC. Residues: CASSPRDGPYEQYF. The V and J genes are TRBV18 and TRBJ2-7; D is perhaps TRBD1 or TRBD2 (5 bases each). The V gene's germline CDR1 is KGHSH and CDR2 LQKENI. Trimming pared 6 bases from V and 2 bases from J, leaving 14 bases between. This CDR3 spans 14 amino acids.

There are a few counts of this clonotype. The chain employs TRBV29-1 and TRBJ2-1; the D gene is possibly TRBD2 (6 bases). The V end was cut by 5 bases, the J end by 0 bases, with 14 bases between. Germline V gives CDR1 SQVTM, CDR2 ANQGSEA. CDR3 length equals 15 residues. CDR3 nucleotides: TGCAGCGTTATAAGCGGGCTCCGCTCCTACAATGAGCAGTTCTTC. Its protein product is CSVISGLRSYNEQFF.

The chain recombines TRBV5-1 with TRBJ2-2; 7 bases agree with TRBD1. Per the germline V gene, CDR1 is SGHRS and CDR2 is YFSETQ. With 2 bases clipped from V and 6 bases from J, the junction kept 7 bases outside the gene matches. This CDR3 has 15 residues. CDR3 nucleotide sequence: TGCGCCAGCAGCTTAATCGGGACAGTTCCCGGGGAGCTGTTTTTT. It is translated as CASSLIGTVPGELFF.

The chain combines TRBV20-1 with TRBJ1-4; D is uncertain. V lost 6 bases and J lost 4, with 15 bases in between. Germline CDR1 and CDR2: DFQATT and SNEGSKA (reference sequence). This CDR3 has 14 amino acids. CDR3 amino acids: CSARTLGYNEKLFF. The CDR3 nucleotides are TGCAGTGCCAGGACCCTCGGATATAATGAAAAACTGTTTTTT.

This clonotype was picked up a small number of times. V and J are TRBV10-3 and TRBJ2-7; D is perhaps TRBD2 (6 bases). The CDR3 is made up of 13 amino acids. CDR1 and CDR2 (germline): ENHRY, SYGVKD. The V end was cut by 7 bases, the J end by 2 bases, with 12 bases between. In nucleotides, the CDR3 is TGTGCCATCACAACGGGGGAAGCCTACGAGCAGTACTTC. Amino acid sequence: CAITTGEAYEQYF.

J is TRBJ1-1 and V is TRBV11-2; D remains ambiguous. V was cut by 6 bases and J by 8 bases, with 16 bases left in between. The CDR3 is 13 residues long. Germline CDR1 SGHAT, CDR2 FQNNGV. The chain's CDR3 is CASSKNNGREAFF. The CDR3 DNA is TGTGCCAGCAGTAAAAATAATGGGCGCGAAGCTTTCTTT.

This clonotype showed up just once. A read error may explain this, as a much larger clone is one base away. The rearrangement joins TRBV7-8 to TRBJ1-1, with no clear D. With 1 base removed from V and 4 bases from J, the gap between germline ends came to 13 bases. Germline V gene sequence: CDR1 SGHVS, CDR2 FQNEAQ. The CDR3 has 15 amino acids. The CDR3 coding sequence is TGTGCCAGCAGCTTAGATTTCGGTGGGAGCACTGAAGCTTTCTTT. This encodes CASSLDFGGSTEAFF.

V gene TRBV11-2 combines with J gene TRBJ1-1; D ambiguous. V was trimmed by 7 bases and J by 1 base, leaving 16 bases between them. CDR3 size: 15 residues. Germline-derived CDR1 and CDR2 are SGHAT and FQNNGV. CDR3 amino acids: CASTKPWSENTEAFF. The DNA for the CDR3 is TGTGCCAGCACCAAACCGTGGAGTGAGAACACTGAAGCTTTCTTT.

This clonotype came up many times. The chain couples TRBV7-6 to TRBJ2-3, with D maybe TRBD2 (6 bases). Germline lookup yields CDR1 SGHVS and CDR2 FNYEAQ. Trimming pared 1 base from V and 6 bases from J, leaving 17 bases between. The CDR3 sequence is 16 residues long. The CDR3 DNA is TGTGCCAGCAGCTTAGGGGGGGTACTAGCACTGGATACGCAGTATTTT. Translation gives CASSLGGVLALDTQYF.

The chain has TRBV29-1 and TRBJ2-2; 10 bases match TRBD1. The CDR3 runs to 16 residues. CDR1 and CDR2 (germline): SQVTM, ANQGSEA. V gave up 3 bases and J gave up 3 bases; unmatched junction bases: 7. In DNA, the CDR3 is TGCAGCGTTGAGACAGGGGGCGTAAGAGACACCGGGGAGCTGTTTTTT. Its protein is CSVETGGVRDTGELFF.

This clonotype came up many times. The J gene is TRBJ1-2, the V gene TRBV7-9; 8 bases fit TRBD1. The CDR3 runs to 16 residues. With 3 bases clipped from V and 6 bases from J, the junction kept 12 bases outside the gene matches. Germline CDR1 reads SEHNR; CDR2 reads FQNEAQ (reference sequence). The CDR3 DNA reads TGTGCCAGCAGCTTTCGGACAGGGCCCGGCTTTGATGGCTACACCTTC. Translation: CASSFRTGPGFDGYTF.

The sample holds a few counts of this clonotype. Here the CDR3 DNA reads TGCGCCAGCAGCCAAGTTAGGGGACCTGAAGCTTTCTTT. This encodes CASSQVRGPEAFF. This chain joins TRBV4-1 and TRBJ1-1, with TRBD1 as a possible D gene (5 bases). Deletions cut 1 base from V and 6 bases from J, with 9 bases between. The CDR3 runs 13 residues. The germline V gene has CDR1 MGHRA and CDR2 YSYEKL.

Only a few counts were recorded for this clonotype. The chain couples TRBV7-9 to TRBJ2-1, with TRBD2 identical over 9 bases. Germline values: CDR1 SEHNR, CDR2 FQNEAQ (reference sequence). There are 17 residues in the CDR3. Losses at the gene ends were 0 bases for V and 3 bases for J; bases not matched to a gene: 6. In DNA, the CDR3 is TGTGCCAGCAGCTTAGCGGGGAGCGGGGGGATCTACAATGAGCAGTTCTTC. This encodes CASSLAGSGGIYNEQFF.

The chain employs TRBV5-1 and TRBJ2-5; possibly TRBD2 for D (6 bases). This CDR3 has 15 amino acids. CDR1 is SGHRS, CDR2 YFSETQ, per germline. V lost 5 bases to trimming and J lost 2 bases, with 16 bases between them. This chain's CDR3 is CASSRGTGRQETQYF. Written as DNA, the CDR3 is TGCGCCAGCAGTCGGGGGACGGGGAGACAAGAGACCCAGTACTTC.

The rearrangement uses TRBV5-1 and TRBJ2-7, with 7 bases identical to TRBD1. The J segment lost 2 bases and the V segment lost 2 bases, leaving 4 bases of the junction unmatched. Germline-derived CDR1 and CDR2 are SGHRS and YFSETQ. The CDR3 contains 14 residues. DNA of the CDR3: TGCGCCAGCAGCTTATACCAGGGGGCCTACGAGCAGTACTTC. Translating it yields CASSLYQGAYEQYF.

This clonotype showed up many times. This rearrangement joins TRBV24-1 to TRBJ2-7, with 7 bases that match TRBD1. The CDR3 is 16 residues long. Germline-derived CDR1 and CDR2 are KGHDR and SFDVKD. Trimming took 3 bases from V and 3 from J; bases not matched to a gene: 10. CDR3 sequence (DNA): TGTGCCACCAGTGATACCGCAACAGGGGAAGGCTACGAGCAGTACTTC. Translating gives CATSDTATGEGYEQYF.

The V gene is TRBV20-1, the J gene TRBJ1-2, with 10 bases identical to TRBD1. V shed 3 bases, J shed 4 bases, and the junction held 2 bases outside the gene matches. The CDR3 covers 13 residues. Looked up from germline, CDR1 is DFQATT and CDR2 is SNEGSKA (reference sequence). This CDR3 is CSARTGGSYGYTF. CDR3 DNA: TGCAGTGCTAGGACAGGGGGCAGCTATGGCTACACCTTC.

The sample holds a few counts of this clonotype. One end of the junction is discordant with germline, which a read error may explain. This sequence joins TRBV7-2 and TRBJ1-2, with D possibly TRBD1 on 6 matching bases. The length of the CDR3 is 13 residues. CDR1 and CDR2 (germline): SGHTA, FQGNSA. In nucleotides, the CDR3 is TGTGCCAGCAGCTTAGCCGGAGGGGGGCTCCGTATCTTC. Protein product: CASSLAGGGLRIF.

This clonotype showed up just a few times. The chain recombines TRBV10-3 with TRBJ1-6; D unclear. Germline lookup yields CDR1 ENHRY and CDR2 SYGVKD. The CDR3 length is 13 residues. With 7 bases removed from V and 0 bases from J, the gap between germline ends came to 4 bases. CDR3 residues: CAITSSYNSPLHF. CDR3 in DNA: TGTGCCATCACTAGCTCCTATAATTCACCCCTCCACTTT.

This clonotype was seen more than once but under ten times. The chain has TRBV9 and TRBJ1-1; D is undetermined. V lost 2 bases and J 5 bases, leaving 10 bases between the germline ends. This CDR3 region has 13 residues. Germline values: CDR1 SGDLS, CDR2 YYNGEE. The CDR3 region is CASSVLERTEAFF. The CDR3 DNA is TGTGCCAGCAGCGTTTTGGAAAGGACTGAAGCTTTCTTT.

A few counts support this clonotype. The chain employs TRBV7-9 and TRBJ2-7; 9 nucleotides match TRBD2. From germline, CDR1 is SEHNR and CDR2 FQNEAQ (reference sequence). This CDR3 comprises 15 residues. Trimming cost V 5 bases and J 0 bases; bases outside gene matches: 5. CDR3 loop: CASSLHSGSSYEQYF. The CDR3 nucleotides are TGTGCCAGCAGCCTACATAGCGGGAGCTCCTACGAGCAGTACTTC.

This clonotype was seen only a few times. The chain carries TRBV3-2 and TRBJ2-1. TRBV3-2 is a documented pseudogene. The length of the CDR3 is 15 residues. The CDR3 protein is CASSQGRIGDNEQFF. CDR3 DNA: TGTGCCAGCAGCCAAGGTCGTATCGGGGACAATGAGCAGTTCTTC.

This clonotype was found many times. This rearrangement joins TRBV12-3 or TRBV12-4 to TRBJ2-3; weak D call: TRBD2 (6 bases). The CDR3 covers 13 residues. The V end lost 5 bases, the J end lost 0 bases, and 6 bases lay between the germline ends. The CDR3 bases are TGTGCCAGCAGTGGGACTAGCACAGATACGCAGTATTTT. Translated, it gives CASSGTSTDTQYF.

V usage is TRBV7-2 and J usage is TRBJ2-3; 10 bases align to TRBD2. CDR1 SGHTA and CDR2 FQGNSA come from the germline V gene. The CDR3 is 20 residues long. J gave up 1 base and V 0 bases, and 13 bases lay outside the gene matches. This CDR3 reads CASSLAARRTSGLGTDTQYF. The CDR3 nucleotides read TGTGCCAGCAGCTTAGCGGCCAGGAGGACTAGCGGACTGGGCACAGATACGCAGTATTTT.

The CDR3 DNA follows: TGTGCCAGCAGCCAATCTAGCGGGAGGTATCGGGTGAATGAGCAGTTCTTC. Protein product: CASSQSSGRYRVNEQFF. The chain combines TRBV4-2 with TRBJ2-1; TRBD2 aligns across 11 bases. Germline CDR1 reads LGHNA; CDR2 reads YNFKEQ. This CDR3 region has 17 residues. V lost 2 bases, J lost 7 bases, and 10 bases stayed unmatched.

This clonotype was seen more than once but under ten times. CDR3 residues: CASSPKHRVKDTEAFF. DNA of the CDR3: TGTGCCAGCAGCCCCAAGCACAGGGTAAAAGACACTGAAGCTTTCTTT. The chain couples TRBV11-2 to TRBJ1-1; TRBD1 might be the D (6 bases). In germline, CDR1 is SGHAT, CDR2 FQNNGV. V was cut by 5 bases and J by 3 bases, with 19 bases left in between. CDR3 length: 16 amino acids. The full variable domain, completed using reference TRBV11-2 and TRBJ1-1, is EAGVAQSPRYKIIEKRQSVAFWCNPISGHATLYWYQQILGQGPKLLIQFQNNGVVDDSQLPKDRFSAERLKGVDSTLKIQPAKLEDSAVYLCASSPKHRVKDTEAFFGQGTRLTVV.